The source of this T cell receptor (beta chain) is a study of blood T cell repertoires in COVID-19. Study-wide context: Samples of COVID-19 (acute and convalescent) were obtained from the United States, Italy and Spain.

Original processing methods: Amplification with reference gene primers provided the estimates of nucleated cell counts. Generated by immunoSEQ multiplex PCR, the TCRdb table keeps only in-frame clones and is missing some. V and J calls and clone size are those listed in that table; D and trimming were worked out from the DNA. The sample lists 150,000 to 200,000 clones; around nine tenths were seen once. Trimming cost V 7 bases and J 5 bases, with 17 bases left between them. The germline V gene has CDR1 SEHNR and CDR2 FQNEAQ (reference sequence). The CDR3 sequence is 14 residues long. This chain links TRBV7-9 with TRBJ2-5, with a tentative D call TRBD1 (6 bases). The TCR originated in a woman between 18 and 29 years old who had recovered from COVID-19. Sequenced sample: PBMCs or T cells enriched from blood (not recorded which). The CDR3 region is CASMPTGFGETQYF. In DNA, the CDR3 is TGTGCCAGCATGCCCACAGGGTTCGGGGAGACCCAGTACTTC.